The 20 T cell receptor beta chains below come from one sample, sequenced in a study of CD4 T cells in relation to SARS-CoV-2 and coronaviruses (dated by TCRdb to the early 2020s). The library was made by the immunoSEQ multiplex PCR assay. The source is immuneACCESS, and TCRdb retained only in-frame sequences with V and J called. Part of the clones is not carried over; for the studies checked, unresolved V genes explain less than half of this, and the remainder is unexplained. Present in this sample are just over 25,000 clones, 77% of which were seen just once. The ten largest clones add up to 15% to 20% of the sample. CD4+ T cells from unexposed donors were collected before the COVID-19 pandemic (2011-2018). The EasySep CD4+ T cell isolation kit was used to isolate CD4+ T cells once the cultures had run for roughly 10 days. These receptors are not linked to any known antigen. The sequenced sample was CD4+ T cells from PBMCs, cultured in vitro. These receptors were obtained from a human donor in good health.

V is TRBV5-1 and J is TRBJ2-1; D is perhaps TRBD1 or TRBD2 (5 bases each). The germline V and J ends were trimmed by 0 bases and 2 bases, with 9 bases remaining between them. Germline loops: CDR1 SGHRS, CDR2 YFSETQ. This CDR3 comprises 15 residues. CDR3 DNA: TGCGCCAGCAGCTTGGGAGGGGCTACCTACAATGAGCAGTTCTTC. Its translation is CASSLGGATYNEQFF. Full variable domain (missing parts from reference TRBV5-1 and TRBJ2-1): KAGVTQTPRYLIKTRGQQVTLSCSPISGHRSVSWYQQTPGQGLQFLFEYFSETQRNKGNFPGRFSGRQFSNSRSEMNVSTLELGDSALYLCASSLGGATYNEQFFGPGTRLTVL.

As to this clone: One end of the junction varies from germline; a read error may be responsible. The V and J genes are TRBV6-2 or TRBV6-3 and TRBJ2-7; unclear D gene. The length of the CDR3 is 11 residues. Germline V gives CDR1 MNHEY, CDR2 SVGEGT. CDR3 bases: TGTGCCAGCAGTAACTCCTACGAGCAGTACTTC. Its translation is CASSNSYEQYF.

This chain joins TRBV5-1 and TRBJ2-7, with 8 bases fitting TRBD1. There are 14 residues in the CDR3. CDR1 and CDR2 (germline): SGHRS, YFSETQ. V trimming: 2 bases; J trimming: 2 bases; junction bases outside the gene matches: 3. The CDR3 coding sequence is TGCGCCAGCAGCTTTGACAGGGGAGCCTACGAGCAGTACTTC. It translates to CASSFDRGAYEQYF.

This clone was counted only a few times. The chain has TRBV7-2 and TRBJ2-2; 9 bases fit TRBD1. Germline loops: CDR1 SGHTA, CDR2 FQGNSA. The CDR3 is 13 residues long. V gave up 7 bases and J gave up 6 bases; unmatched junction bases: 3. The CDR3: CASTTGGSGELFF. The CDR3 coding sequence is TGTGCCAGCACCACAGGGGGCTCCGGGGAGCTGTTTTTT.

This clone showed up just a few times. This chain connects TRBV5-1 to TRBJ2-1; 13 positions agree with TRBD2. Germline V gene sequence: CDR1 SGHRS, CDR2 YFSETQ. With V trimmed by 0 bases and J by 7 bases, 4 bases remained unmatched. There are 16 residues in the CDR3. This chain's CDR3 is CASSLAGTSGINEQFF. CDR3 nucleotide sequence: TGCGCCAGCAGCTTGGCCGGGACTAGCGGGATTAATGAGCAGTTCTTC. Full variable domain (missing parts from reference TRBV5-1 and TRBJ2-1): KAGVTQTPRYLIKTRGQQVTLSCSPISGHRSVSWYQQTPGQGLQFLFEYFSETQRNKGNFPGRFSGRQFSNSRSEMNVSTLELGDSALYLCASSLAGTSGINEQFFGPGTRLTVL.

The genes are TRBV7-2 and TRBJ2-7, with 11 bases that match TRBD2. The germline gives CDR1 SGHTA, CDR2 FQGNSA. The V gene end was trimmed by 4 bases and the J gene end by 2 bases; junction bases not matched to a gene: 4. CDR3 length: 15 amino acids. The CDR3 is CASSSPGLAAYEQYF. CDR3 bases: TGTGCCAGCAGCTCACCGGGACTAGCGGCCTACGAGCAGTACTTC.

CDR3 sequence (DNA): TGTGCCAGCTCACCCGAACAGGGTGAAGGCTACACCTTC. This sequence encodes CASSPEQGEGYTF. The V and J genes are TRBV18 and TRBJ1-2; the D gene is possibly TRBD1 (6 bases). The germline CDR1 and CDR2 sequences are KGHSH and LQKENI. There are 13 residues in the CDR3. V shed 3 bases and J shed 8 bases, with 13 bases lying between them. The full variable domain, rest sourced from reference TRBV18 and TRBJ1-2, is NAGVMQNPRHLVRRRGQEARLRCSPMKGHSHVYWYRQLPEEGLKFMVYLQKENIIDESGMPKERFSAEFPKEGPSILRIQQVVRGDSAAYFCASSPEQGEGYTFGSGTRLTVV.

The chain combines TRBV5-6 with TRBJ1-3, with 7 bases that match TRBD1. The CDR3 sequence is 13 residues long. CDR1 and CDR2 from the germline V gene are SGHDT and YYEEEE. After removal of 2 bases from V and 8 bases from J, the junction contained 4 bases not matched to a gene. The CDR3 protein is CASSFTGVDTIYF. CDR3 sequence (DNA): TGTGCCAGCAGCTTCACAGGGGTGGACACCATATATTTT.

The sample holds one count of this clone. The rearrangement uses TRBV7-2 and TRBJ1-1; TRBD1 matches 8 bases. The V segment lost 1 base and the J segment 4 bases; nucleotides outside the gene matches: 14. The CDR3 runs 18 residues. Looked up from germline, CDR1 is SGHTA and CDR2 is FQGNSA. The CDR3 DNA sequence: TGTGCCAGCAGCTTAGACTCGGGACAGGCAAAAGGAGGCACTGAAGCTTTCTTT. Protein product: CASSLDSGQAKGGTEAFF.

The chain is built from TRBV10-3 and TRBJ1-1; TRBD1 matches at 12 bases. CDR3 size: 16 residues. The germline V gene has CDR1 ENHRY and CDR2 SYGVKD. The J segment lost 1 base and the V segment lost 6 bases, leaving 6 bases of the junction unmatched. The CDR3 sequence: CAIRGTGGAGNTEAFF. The CDR3 DNA is TGTGCCATCAGGGGGACAGGGGGCGCTGGGAACACTGAAGCTTTCTTT.

CDR3 sequence: CAISAGTPSYEQYF. The CDR3 region has the DNA TGTGCCATCAGTGCCGGGACTCCTTCCTACGAGCAGTACTTC. V gene TRBV10-3 combines with J gene TRBJ2-7; D might be TRBD2 (6 bases). The CDR3 sequence is 14 residues long. CDR1 ENHRY and CDR2 SYGVKD come from the germline V gene. Trimming shortened V by 4 bases and J by 1 base, and 11 bases separated the two germline ends.

This clone was observed once. CDR3 sequence reads: CASSRSGTSGGAETQYF. The CDR3 DNA is TGTGCCAGCAGCCGATCCGGGACTAGCGGGGGGGCAGAGACCCAGTACTTC. The chain couples TRBV3-1 (or the pseudogene TRBV3-2) to TRBJ2-5; 16 bases are a match to TRBD2. Germline V CDR1 and CDR2: LGHDT, YNNKEL (reference sequence). The V gene end was trimmed by 4 bases and the J gene end by 4 bases; junction bases not matched to a gene: 6. This CDR3 comprises 17 residues.

The V call is TRBV11-2, the J call TRBJ2-1; D is possibly TRBD2 (6 bases). The CDR3 loop spans 17 amino acids. Germline V gene data show CDR1 as SGHAT and CDR2 as FQNNGV. Trimming shortened V by 5 bases and J by 0 bases, and 17 bases separated the two germline ends. CDR3 sequence reads: CASSTLTGRSSYNEQFF. The CDR3 coding sequence is TGTGCCAGCAGCACCCTCACTGGGAGGAGCTCCTACAATGAGCAGTTCTTC.

This clone was picked up one time. V usage is TRBV3-1 (or the pseudogene TRBV3-2) and J usage is TRBJ2-7; 8 bases fit TRBD2. The CDR3 covers 15 residues. The germline V gene has CDR1 LGHDT and CDR2 YNNKEL (reference sequence). With V trimmed by 11 bases and J by 5 bases, 17 bases remained unmatched. The CDR3 loop reads CAGNYNGGGLDEQYF. For the CDR3, the DNA is TGTGCCGGGAACTATAACGGGGGGGGCCTTGACGAGCAGTACTTC.

The chain recombines TRBV14 with TRBJ2-5; D gene ambiguous. V was pared by 1 base and J by 0 bases, with 12 bases between. The CDR3 totals 16 residues. The germline V gene has CDR1 SGHDN and CDR2 FVKESK. CDR3 amino acids: CASSQVSAAYQETQYF. CDR3 in DNA: TGTGCCAGCAGCCAAGTATCGGCAGCCTACCAAGAGACCCAGTACTTC.

The gene calls are TRBV9 and TRBJ1-6, with no clear D. Trimming shortened V by 4 bases and J by 0 bases, and 11 bases separated the two germline ends. The CDR3 covers 16 residues. Per the germline V gene, CDR1 is SGDLS and CDR2 is YYNGEE. The CDR3 here is CASSSGGSSYNSPLHF. For the CDR3, the DNA is TGTGCCAGCAGCTCCGGAGGGAGCTCCTATAATTCACCCCTCCACTTT. Filled out from reference TRBV9 and TRBJ1-6, the complete variable domain reads DSGVTQTPKHLITATGQRVTLRCSPRSGDLSVYWYQQSLDQGLQFLIQYYNGEERAKGNILERFSAQQFPDLHSELNLSSLELGDSALYFCASSSGGSSYNSPLHFGNGTRLTVT.

V usage is TRBV18 and J usage is TRBJ2-5; D not certain. The CDR3 contains 14 residues. Germline CDR1 reads KGHSH; CDR2 reads LQKENI. V dropped 3 bases and J dropped 3 bases, with 11 bases sitting between them. The CDR3 loop is CASSPLGSKETQYF. In DNA, the CDR3 is TGTGCCAGCTCACCTTTAGGCAGTAAAGAGACCCAGTACTTC.

V is TRBV18 and J is TRBJ2-7; a weak D match, TRBD1 (6 bases). Germline V gene lookup returns CDR1 KGHSH and CDR2 LQKENI. The CDR3 contains 14 residues. V was cut by 6 bases and J by 4 bases, with 16 bases left in between. CDR3 sequence: CASSPTGIGYEQYF. CDR3 coding DNA: TGTGCCAGCTCTCCGACAGGAATCGGGTACGAGCAGTACTTC.

The gene calls are TRBV19 and TRBJ1-3; D is uncertain. There are 15 residues in the CDR3. CDR1 LNHDA and CDR2 SQIVND come from the germline V gene (reference sequence). Trimming cost V 5 bases and J 2 bases, with 13 bases left between them. The CDR3 loop reads CASSPHGQTGNTIYF. In DNA, the CDR3 is TGTGCCAGTAGTCCCCATGGTCAAACTGGAAACACCATATATTTT. The full variable domain, rest sourced from reference TRBV19 and TRBJ1-3, is DGGITQSPKYLFRKEGQNVTLSCEQNLNHDAMYWYRQDPGQGLRLIYYSQIVNDFQKGDIAEGYSVSREKKESFPLTVTSAQKNPTAFYLCASSPHGQTGNTIYFGEGSWLTVV.

The count of this clone is one. This sequence joins TRBV2 and TRBJ2-7, with a tentative D call TRBD1 (5 bases). V shed 2 bases and J shed 3 bases, with 17 bases lying between them. The CDR3 runs 16 residues. Per germline, CDR1 SNHLY and CDR2 FYNNEI. The CDR3 sequence is CASSELPQGLIYEQYF. In DNA, the CDR3 is TGTGCCAGCAGTGAATTACCGCAGGGATTGATCTACGAGCAGTACTTC.